The 9 T cell receptor beta chains listed next were all sequenced from one sample in a study of CD8 T cells in Susac syndrome. Roughly 0.45 to 1 ug RNA was reverse transcribed with random hexamers. One entry per CDR3 protein results from TCRdb running MiXCR on the immunoSEQ multiplex PCR reads. The sample lists about 200,000 distinct CDR3 sequences, around 95% occurring once. The sample consisted of CD4+ T cells from PBMCs. The origin of the receptors is a human donor in good health.

This clonotype has only one observation. The chain has TRBV29-1 and TRBJ2-5, with no clear D. Trimming removed 2 bases at V and 5 bases at J, with 6 bases between. Germline lookup yields CDR1 SQVTM and CDR2 ANQGSEA. The CDR3 runs 11 residues. DNA of the CDR3: TGCAGCGTTGAAAACGGGGAGACCCAGTACTTC. It translates to CSVENGETQYF.

The rearrangement joins TRBV28 to TRBJ2-3; D is perhaps TRBD2 (6 bases). Trimming removed 5 bases at V and 4 bases at J, with 13 bases between. Germline CDR1 is MDHEN and CDR2 is SYDVKM. The CDR3 is made up of 14 amino acids. CDR3 region: CASSITGAADTQYF. DNA for the CDR3: TGTGCCAGCAGTATTACGGGAGCGGCAGATACGCAGTATTTT. Together with reference TRBV28 and TRBJ2-3, the CDR3 gives the full variable domain: DVKVTQSSRYLVKRTGEKVFLECVQDMDHENMFWYRQDPGLGLRLIYFSYDVKMKEKGDIPEGYSVSREKKERFSLILESASTNQTSMYLCASSITGAADTQYFGPGTRLTVL.

The chain has TRBV3-1 and TRBJ2-1, with 7 positions matching TRBD2. This CDR3 contains 15 residues. Germline CDR1 and CDR2: LGHDT and YNNKEL (reference sequence). V lost 2 bases to trimming and J lost 10 bases; unmatched junction nucleotides: 11. CDR3 nucleotide sequence: TGTGCCAGCAGCCAATTCGGGACTATTGGGGGGGAGCAGTTCTTC. Translated: CASSQFGTIGGEQFF.

V usage is TRBV29-1 and J usage is TRBJ2-1; D not resolved. V lost 4 bases and J lost 0, with 13 bases in between. The CDR3 is made up of 15 amino acids. In germline, CDR1 is SQVTM, CDR2 ANQGSEA. The CDR3 protein is CSVGQVISSYNEQFF. CDR3 nucleotides: TGCAGCGTTGGGCAAGTCATTAGCTCCTACAATGAGCAGTTCTTC.

The chain is built from TRBV3-1 and TRBJ2-3; 8 bases align to TRBD2. The germline gives CDR1 LGHDT, CDR2 YNNKEL (reference sequence). After removal of 1 base from V and 4 bases from J, the junction contained 10 bases not matched to a gene. The CDR3 sequence is 17 residues long. The CDR3 is CASSQGRLAGGADTQYF. The CDR3 DNA sequence: TGTGCCAGCAGCCAAGGGAGGTTGGCGGGAGGCGCAGATACGCAGTATTTT.

This chain connects TRBV19 to TRBJ2-1; D may be TRBD2 (5 bases). Germline CDR1 is LNHDA and CDR2 is SQIVND (reference sequence). The CDR3 extends over 12 amino acids. Trimming stripped 5 bases from V and 10 bases from J, with 12 bases between. The CDR3, as DNA: TGTGCCAGTAGTTGGCTAGGCGGGGAGCAGTTCTTC. It codes for CASSWLGGEQFF.

CDR3 coding DNA: TGTGCCTGGGCCCTGACAGTCCCCGGGGAGCTGTTTTTT. Encoded protein: CAWALTVPGELFF. The chain uses TRBV30 and TRBJ2-2, with TRBD1 as a possible D gene (5 bases). This CDR3 contains 13 residues. The V end was cut by 5 bases, the J end by 6 bases, with 13 bases between. Germline assignment: CDR1 GTSNPN and CDR2 SVGIG (reference sequence).

This clonotype was detected only once. The V call is TRBV20-1, the J call TRBJ1-1, with D possibly TRBD1 on 6 matching bases. CDR1 and CDR2 from the germline V gene are DFQATT and SNEGSKA (reference sequence). V shed 3 bases and J shed 0 bases, with 17 bases lying between them. This CDR3 comprises 16 residues. DNA for the CDR3: TGCAGTGCTAGCGGAGCGGGGGCTAACTTGAACACTGAAGCTTTCTTT. Its translation: CSASGAGANLNTEAFF.

The J gene is TRBJ1-6, the V gene TRBV27, with D maybe TRBD1 (6 bases). The germline V gene has CDR1 MNHEY and CDR2 SMNVEV (reference sequence). The CDR3 has 17 residues. Between the trimmed V and J ends, which lost 5 bases and 8 bases, there was a span of 22 bases. CDR3: CASSVPPGGGLYSPLHF. The CDR3 DNA reads TGTGCCAGCAGTGTCCCTCCCGGGGGCGGTCTATATTCACCCCTCCACTTT.